These 8 T cell receptor beta chains came from one sample sequenced in a study of cytomegalovirus exposure and HLA in healthy donors. Use of 60 Vbeta and 13 Jbeta primers characterized the PCR. TCRdb keeps only in-frame clones here, not all; method: immunoSEQ multiplex PCR. The repertoire holds about 130,000 clones, with about three quarters as singletons. What was sequenced was PBMCs. Receptor source: a man aged 50 to 60 in good health and CMV-seronegative.

This chain uses TRBV11-1 with TRBJ2-3; 16 bases are a match to TRBD2. With V trimmed by 3 bases and J by 4 bases, 4 bases remained unmatched. Germline CDR1 and CDR2: SGHAT and FQDESV (reference sequence). The CDR3 length is 17 residues. DNA of the CDR3: TGTGCCAGCAGCTTGGGGACTAGCGGGGGGGCCTCAGATACGCAGTATTTT. It specifies CASSLGTSGGASDTQYF.

V and J are TRBV6-1 and TRBJ2-3; D is undetermined. Trimming stripped 6 bases from V and 2 bases from J, with 9 bases between. CDR1 MNHNS and CDR2 SASEGT come from the germline V gene. This CDR3 is 13 amino acids long. CDR3 in amino acids: CASSALNTDTQYF. The CDR3 DNA reads TGTGCCAGCAGCGCACTGAACACAGATACGCAGTATTTT.

V gene TRBV4-1 combines with J gene TRBJ2-3; D unclear. V lost 0 bases, J lost 4 bases, and 8 bases lay in between. The CDR3 has 14 amino acids. CDR1 is MGHRA and CDR2 is YSYEKL in the germline V gene. This CDR3 is CASSQDRSSDTQYF. As DNA, the CDR3 is TGCGCCAGCAGCCAAGACAGATCTTCAGATACGCAGTATTTT.

The chain joins TRBV7-2 to TRBJ2-5, with TRBD1 as a possible D gene (6 bases). CDR1 and CDR2 from the germline V gene are SGHTA and FQGNSA. V was trimmed by 4 bases and J by 6 bases, leaving 15 bases between them. The CDR3 loop spans 14 amino acids. CDR3 sequence reads: CASSSPGQVKTQYF. The CDR3 region has the DNA TGTGCCAGCAGCTCCCCGGGACAAGTAAAGACCCAGTACTTC.

The chain recombines TRBV6-5 with TRBJ2-7, with D unclear. V was shortened by 6 bases and J by 2 bases, with 17 bases between the two germline ends. The CDR3 is 15 amino acids. Germline loops: CDR1 MNHEY, CDR2 SVGAGI. The DNA of the CDR3 is TGTGCCAGCAGCCCCACCCAGGTGGATCCCTACGAGCAGTACTTC. Protein: CASSPTQVDPYEQYF.

The chain couples TRBV6-5 to TRBJ2-7, with D possibly TRBD1 on 6 matching bases. Germline V gene sequence: CDR1 MNHEY, CDR2 SVGAGI. The CDR3 covers 14 residues. The germline V and J ends were trimmed by 3 bases and 0 bases, with 9 bases remaining between them. This CDR3 is CASSYHRASYEQYF. The CDR3 DNA reads as TGTGCCAGCAGTTATCACAGGGCCTCCTACGAGCAGTACTTC.

V gene TRBV6-1 combines with J gene TRBJ2-4, with 9 nucleotides matching TRBD1. V was pared by 4 bases and J by 1 base, with 2 bases of the junction left unmatched. Germline values: CDR1 MNHNS, CDR2 SASEGT. This CDR3 spans 15 amino acids. DNA for the CDR3: TGTGCCAGCAGTGTACAGGGGGCTGCCAAAAACATTCAGTACTTC. Encoded protein: CASSVQGAAKNIQYF.

The rearrangement joins TRBV5-1 to TRBJ2-2; TRBD2 aligns across 9 bases. The CDR3 sequence is 16 residues long. With V trimmed by 4 bases and J by 0 bases, 4 bases remained unmatched. The germline V gene encodes CDR1 SGHRS and CDR2 YFSETQ. In DNA, the CDR3 is TGCGCCAGCAGCATCTCTAGCGGGGCGAACACCGGGGAGCTGTTTTTT. Translated, it gives CASSISSGANTGELFF.